This record concerns one TCR beta chain sequence. These data come from a study of blood T cell repertoires in COVID-19. Study context: The study drew acute and convalescent COVID-19 samples from the United States, Italy and Spain.

The authors' processing: Estimation of nucleated cell counts relied on the amplification of reference gene primers. Assay used: immunoSEQ multiplex PCR; TCRdb lists only in-frame clones, some missing. V, J and clone size derive from that table, while D and trimming were established from the DNA sequence. The sample includes about 110,000 clones, over 65% of them seen just once. Germline trimming cut 3 bases from V and 6 bases from J; bases unmatched to any gene: 6. Germline V lookup: CDR1 SGHRS, CDR2 YFSETQ. This CDR3 is 14 amino acids long. Seattle's enrolled individuals joined amid active infection and were then monitored longitudinally.

The chain employs TRBV5-1 and TRBJ1-1; 9 nucleotides agree with TRBD1. The sequence derives from a man of 80 years or more with COVID-19, enrolled during active disease. Sequencing was carried out using peripheral blood. The CDR3 reads CASSWGQGIPEAFF. CDR3 coding DNA: TGCGCCAGCAGCTGGGGACAGGGAATTCCTGAAGCTTTCTTT.